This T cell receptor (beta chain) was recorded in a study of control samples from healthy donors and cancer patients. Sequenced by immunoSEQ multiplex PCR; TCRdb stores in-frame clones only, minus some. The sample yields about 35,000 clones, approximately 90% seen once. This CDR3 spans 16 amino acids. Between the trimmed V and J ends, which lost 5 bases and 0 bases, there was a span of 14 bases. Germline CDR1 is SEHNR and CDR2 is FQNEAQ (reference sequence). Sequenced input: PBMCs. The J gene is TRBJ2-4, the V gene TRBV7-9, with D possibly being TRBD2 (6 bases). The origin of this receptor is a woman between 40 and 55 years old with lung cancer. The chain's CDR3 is CASSAGTVIAKNIQYF. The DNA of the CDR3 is TGTGCCAGCAGCGCCGGGACTGTCATAGCCAAAAACATTCAGTACTTC.